This T cell receptor beta chain appears in the sequencing data of a study of T cells expressing NK-cell markers. On the study more broadly: The study sequenced eight donors, seven HCMV-seropositive and one seronegative.

A remark on this clonotype: Its target is not known.

The CDR3 is 13 amino acids. Per germline, CDR1 DFQATT and CDR2 SNEGSKA (reference sequence). General study results and limits: Whether expanded NKG2C+ T cell clones recognized HCMV stayed uncertain. The leading position in the CD3+CD56-NKG2C+ fraction of four donors also went to these clonotypes.

TCRdb re-analyzed the 5' RACE reads; it lists each CDR3 protein once, without DNA. Its table lists about 260,000 distinct CDR3 sequences. The chain employs TRBV20-1 and TRBJ2-7. The receptor comes from a woman aged 18-70 years in good health. What was sequenced was blood T cells: a sorted CD56 or NKG2C T cell subset, CD4+ or CD8+ T cells, or bulk PBMC T cells (not recorded which). CDR3 sequence: CSTTDTHSYEQYF.